This is a list of T cell receptor beta chains from one sample in a study of T cells in Graves' hyperthyroidism and ophthalmopathy. TCRdb ran MiXCR on the multiplex PCR reads and lists one entry per CDR3 protein. This sample has under 350,000 distinct CDR3 sequences, with around a sixth found just once. The sequencing input was blood. The receptors were gathered from a woman in her forties or fifties with Graves' hyperthyroidism. Both conserved end residues are part of each CDR3. D genes are given only for firm matches. Only part of the rows carry a size: once, few, many, or a class if the clone is expanded.

abundance | j_gene | v_gene | d_gene | CDR3aa | CDR3nt
. | TRBJ1-5 | TRBV7-2 | . | CASSSTPGRSQPQHF | TGTGCCAGCAGCTCGACCCCCGGGAGGAGTCAGCCCCAGCATTTT
. | TRBJ1-5 | TRBV12-3/TRBV12-4 | . | CASSFGGNQPPHF | TGTGCCAGCAGTTTCGGGGGGAATCAGCCCCCGCATTTT
few | TRBJ2-3 | TRBV4-2 | . | CASSQGRATDTQYF | TGTGCCAGCAGCCAAGGGAGGGCCACAGATACGCAGTATTTT
many | TRBJ1-1 | TRBV7-3 | . | CASSPHGGENTEAFF | TGTGCCAGCAGCCCCCATGGGGGGGAGAACACTGAAGCTTTCTTT
few | TRBJ2-1 | TRBV11-3 | . | CASSLYNNEQFF | TGTGCCAGCAGCTTATATAACAATGAGCAGTTCTTC
. | TRBJ1-2 | TRBV12-3/TRBV12-4 | TRBD1 | CTSSLDGTDRNTF | TGTACCAGCAGTTTGGACGGGACAGACCGCAACACCTTC
. | TRBJ2-5 | TRBV2 | . | CASNLGETQYF | TGTGCCAGCAATCTAGGGGAGACCCAGTACTTC
many | TRBJ2-7 | TRBV6-1 | . | CASRQISRGEQYF | TGTGCCAGCAGACAGATTTCTAGGGGCGAGCAGTACTTC
many | TRBJ2-1 | TRBV12-3/TRBV12-4 | TRBD2 | CASGPYSGGPKYYNEQFF | TGTGCCAGCGGACCCTATAGCGGGGGGCCTAAATACTACAATGAGCAGTTCTTC
many | TRBJ2-7 | TRBV24-1 | . | CATSAGERYEQYF | TGTGCCACCAGTGCAGGGGAAAGGTACGAGCAGTACTTC
few | TRBJ1-4 | TRBV29-1 | TRBD1 | CSAGTGRGEKLFF | TGCAGCGCCGGGACAGGGCGTGGGGAAAAACTGTTTTTT
. | TRBJ1-5 | TRBV6-1 | . | CASSRDGSLNQPQHF | TGTGCCAGCAGCCGCGATGGGTCGCTCAATCAGCCCCAGCATTTT
. | TRBJ2-3 | TRBV29-1 | . | CSVMEAGAPDTQYF | TGCAGCGTCATGGAGGCGGGGGCGCCCGATACGCAGTATTTT
few | TRBJ2-2 | TRBV3-1 | . | CASSPLRGAGELFF | TGTGCCAGCAGCCCCTTACGGGGTGCGGGGGAGCTGTTTTTT
few | TRBJ2-1 | TRBV4-1 | . | CASSQDQNYNEQFF | TGCGCCAGCAGCCAAGATCAGAACTACAATGAGCAGTTCTTC
. | TRBJ2-1 | TRBV5-1 | TRBD2 | CASSLAGGGASEQFF | TGCGCCAGCAGCTTGGCCGGCGGGGGGGCGTCTGAGCAGTTCTTC
many | TRBJ2-3 | TRBV2 | TRBD1 | CASLGTGGSTDTQYF | TGTGCCAGTCTAGGGACAGGGGGCAGCACAGATACGCAGTATTTT
many | TRBJ2-1 | TRBV12-3/TRBV12-4 | TRBD2 | CASSFWGGSGYNEQFF | TGTGCCAGCAGTTTTTGGGGCGGGAGCGGCTACAATGAGCAGTTCTTC
many | TRBJ1-1 | TRBV3-1 | . | CASSQGTNTEAFF | TGTGCCAGCAGTCAGGGTACGAACACTGAAGCTTTCTTT
many | TRBJ2-5 | TRBV28 | . | CASSLGTTVQYF | TGTGCCAGCAGTTTAGGAACAACGGTCCAGTACTTC
many | TRBJ2-3 | TRBV6-1 | . | CASQRSASTDTQYF | TGTGCCAGCCAGCGTTCGGCTAGCACAGATACGCAGTATTTT
. | TRBJ2-1 | TRBV5-1 | . | CASSLEQGSSNEQFF | TGCGCCAGCAGCTTGGAACAGGGCTCGAGCAATGAGCAGTTCTTC
. | TRBJ2-7 | TRBV7-9 | TRBD2 | CASSLASGSGGSYEQYF | TGTGCCAGCAGCTTAGCTAGCGGGAGCGGGGGCTCCTACGAGCAGTACTTC
many | TRBJ2-4 | TRBV28 | . | CATVPRRRGNIQYF | TGTGCCACCGTCCCCCGGCGGCGGGGAAACATTCAGTACTTC
. | TRBJ2-7 | TRBV25-1 | . | CASSGGDPRYEQYF | TGTGCCAGCAGTGGGGGAGACCCAAGATACGAGCAGTACTTC
many | TRBJ2-5 | TRBV11-3 | . | CASSLTGEETQYF | TGTGCCAGCAGCCTAACGGGGGAAGAGACCCAGTACTTC
many | TRBJ1-1 | TRBV11-2 | . | CASSSQGGTEAFF | TGTGCCAGCAGCTCCCAAGGAGGCACTGAAGCTTTCTTT
. | TRBJ2-6 | TRBV12-3/TRBV12-4 | . | CASAFSGANVLTF | TGTGCCAGCGCCTTCTCTGGGGCCAACGTCCTGACTTTC
few | TRBJ2-3 | TRBV7-3 | TRBD2 | CASSFTGGGGTDTQYF | TGTGCCAGCAGCTTTACGGGGGGGGGTGGCACAGATACGCAGTATTTT
many | TRBJ2-3 | TRBV13 | TRBD2 | CASSPTLAGDTQYF | TGTGCCAGCAGCCCAACACTAGCGGGCGATACGCAGTATTTT
. | TRBJ2-7 | TRBV11-2 | . | CASSLADAYEQYF | TGTGCCAGCAGCTTAGCCGACGCCTACGAGCAGTACTTC
many | TRBJ1-5 | TRBV28 | . | CASSLTDSNQPQHF | TGTGCCAGCAGTTTGACAGATTCAAATCAGCCCCAGCATTTT
. | TRBJ1-3 | TRBV12-3/TRBV12-4 | . | CASSFSPGPNTIYF | TGTGCCAGCAGTTTTTCCCCCGGGCCAAACACCATATATTTT
many | TRBJ1-5 | TRBV2 | TRBD1 | CASSELPPGQNSNQPQHF | TGTGCCAGCAGTGAACTGCCCCCGGGACAGAATAGCAATCAGCCCCAGCATTTT
. | TRBJ2-5 | TRBV7-9 | TRBD1 | CASSFTPTGGHGETQYF | TGTGCCAGCAGCTTTACCCCAACAGGGGGCCATGGGGAGACCCAGTACTTC
. | TRBJ1-2 | TRBV29-1 | TRBD1 | CSVEGPGQGFNYGYTF | TGCAGCGTTGAAGGTCCCGGACAGGGGTTTAACTATGGCTACACCTTC
. | TRBJ2-4 | TRBV3-1 | TRBD2 | CASSQPSGSQNIQYF | TGTGCCAGCAGCCAACCTAGCGGGAGTCAAAACATTCAGTACTTC
. | TRBJ1-6 | TRBV2 | . | CASKNRDFGIHSPLHF | TGTGCCAGCAAAAACAGGGATTTTGGAATACATTCACCCCTCCACTTT
few | TRBJ2-2 | TRBV3-1 | . | CASSPLNSRGTGELFF | TGTGCCAGCAGCCCGCTCAACTCCCGAGGCACCGGGGAGCTGTTTTTT
. | TRBJ2-2 | TRBV5-1 | . | CASSLGPFGSANTGELFF | TGCGCCAGCAGCTTGGGGCCGTTCGGCTCTGCTAACACCGGGGAGCTGTTTTTT
many | TRBJ1-1 | TRBV7-2 | . | CASSLDRKYTEAFF | TGTGCCAGCAGCTTAGACAGGAAGTACACTGAAGCTTTCTTT
. | TRBJ1-3 | TRBV6-6 | . | CASSYSEGESGNTIYF | TGTGCCAGCAGTTACTCCGAGGGGGAGTCTGGAAACACCATATATTTT
. | TRBJ2-3 | TRBV28 | TRBD2 | CASSLQAGVGDTQYF | TGTGCCAGCAGTCTTCAGGCGGGGGTCGGAGATACGCAGTATTTT
. | TRBJ1-1 | TRBV5-1 | . | CASSLGSGFAEAFF | TGCGCCAGCAGCTTAGGCTCAGGGTTCGCTGAAGCTTTCTTT
few | TRBJ2-7 | TRBV20-1 | . | CSAAVGGKTYEQYF | TGCAGTGCGGCTGTCGGAGGGAAGACCTACGAGCAGTACTTC
. | TRBJ2-7 | TRBV2 | . | CARQDSEKTYEQYF | TGTGCCAGACAAGACAGTGAGAAGACCTACGAGCAGTACTTC
. | TRBJ1-2 | TRBV27 | TRBD1 | CASSLNRGRDGYTF | TGTGCCAGCAGTTTAAACAGGGGGAGGGATGGCTACACCTTC
. | TRBJ2-2 | TRBV20-1 | TRBD2 | CSANAGGPPGELFF | TGCAGTGCTAACGCGGGAGGGCCCCCCGGGGAGCTGTTTTTT
. | TRBJ2-5 | TRBV29-1 | . | CSVDKSARGETQYF | TGCAGCGTTGATAAAAGCGCTAGGGGGGAGACCCAGTACTTC
many | TRBJ2-3 | TRBV5-4 | . | CASQVGGQRTLPQYF | TGTGCCAGTCAGGTGGGGGGACAGAGAACTCTTCCGCAGTATTTT